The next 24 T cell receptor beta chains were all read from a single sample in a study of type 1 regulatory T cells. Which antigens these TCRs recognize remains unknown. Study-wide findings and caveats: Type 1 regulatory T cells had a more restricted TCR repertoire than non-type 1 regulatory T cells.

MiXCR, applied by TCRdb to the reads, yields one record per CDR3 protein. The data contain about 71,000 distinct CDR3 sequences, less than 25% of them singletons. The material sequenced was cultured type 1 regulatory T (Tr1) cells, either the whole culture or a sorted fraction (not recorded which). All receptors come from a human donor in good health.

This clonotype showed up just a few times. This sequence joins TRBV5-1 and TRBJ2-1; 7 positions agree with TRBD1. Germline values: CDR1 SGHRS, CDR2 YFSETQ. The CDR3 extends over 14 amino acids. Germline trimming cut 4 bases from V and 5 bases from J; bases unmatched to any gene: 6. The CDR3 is CASSPRGQHNEQFF. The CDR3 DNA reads TGCGCCAGCAGCCCCCGGGGACAGCACAATGAGCAGTTCTTC. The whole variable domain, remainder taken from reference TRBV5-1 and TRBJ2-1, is KAGVTQTPRYLIKTRGQQVTLSCSPISGHRSVSWYQQTPGQGLQFLFEYFSETQRNKGNFPGRFSGRQFSNSRSEMNVSTLELGDSALYLCASSPRGQHNEQFFGPGTRLTVL.

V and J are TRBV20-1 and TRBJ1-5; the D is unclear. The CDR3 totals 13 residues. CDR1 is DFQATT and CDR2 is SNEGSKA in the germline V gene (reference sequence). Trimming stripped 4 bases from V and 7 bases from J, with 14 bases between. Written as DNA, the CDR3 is TGCAGTGCTAATTGGGGTGTACGGCAGCCCCAGCATTTT. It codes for CSANWGVRQPQHF.

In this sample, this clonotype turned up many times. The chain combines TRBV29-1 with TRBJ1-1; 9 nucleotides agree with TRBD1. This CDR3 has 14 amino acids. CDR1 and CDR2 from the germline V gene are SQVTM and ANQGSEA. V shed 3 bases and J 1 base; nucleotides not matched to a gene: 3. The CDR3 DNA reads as TGCAGCGTTGATAACAGGGGGCAGAACACTGAAGCTTTCTTT. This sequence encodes CSVDNRGQNTEAFF.

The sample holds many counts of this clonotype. The CDR3 sequence: CASSTGNTIYF. CDR3 nucleotide sequence: TGTGCCAGCAGTACCGGAAACACCATATATTTT. The chain uses TRBV6-5 and TRBJ1-3, with D hard to call. The CDR3 totals 11 residues. From germline, CDR1 is MNHEY and CDR2 SVGAGI. Trimming removed 5 bases from V and 4 bases from J, with 3 bases in between.

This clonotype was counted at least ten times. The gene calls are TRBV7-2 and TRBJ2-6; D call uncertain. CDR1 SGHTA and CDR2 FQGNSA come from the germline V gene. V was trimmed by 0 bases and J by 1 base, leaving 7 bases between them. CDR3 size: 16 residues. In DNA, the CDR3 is TGTGCCAGCAGCTTAGCGCACTCGTCTGGGGCCAACGTCCTGACTTTC. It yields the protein CASSLAHSSGANVLTF.

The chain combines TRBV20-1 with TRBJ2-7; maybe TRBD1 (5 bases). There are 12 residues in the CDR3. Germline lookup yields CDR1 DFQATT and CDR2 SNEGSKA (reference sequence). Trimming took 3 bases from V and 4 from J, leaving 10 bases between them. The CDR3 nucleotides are TGCAGTGCTAGCGAGACAGTTTACGAGCAGTACTTC. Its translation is CSASETVYEQYF.

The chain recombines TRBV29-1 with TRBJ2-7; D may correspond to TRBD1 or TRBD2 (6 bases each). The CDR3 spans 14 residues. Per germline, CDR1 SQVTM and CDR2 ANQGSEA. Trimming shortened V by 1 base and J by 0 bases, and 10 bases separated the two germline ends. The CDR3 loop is CSVEVGGGSYEQYF. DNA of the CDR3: TGCAGCGTTGAAGTCGGAGGGGGCTCCTACGAGCAGTACTTC.

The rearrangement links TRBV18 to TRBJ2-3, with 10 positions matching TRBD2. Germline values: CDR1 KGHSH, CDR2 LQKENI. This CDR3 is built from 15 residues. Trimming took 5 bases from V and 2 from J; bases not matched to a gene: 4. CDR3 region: CASSLTSGHTDTQYF. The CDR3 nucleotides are TGTGCCAGCTCATTGACTAGCGGGCACACAGATACGCAGTATTTT.

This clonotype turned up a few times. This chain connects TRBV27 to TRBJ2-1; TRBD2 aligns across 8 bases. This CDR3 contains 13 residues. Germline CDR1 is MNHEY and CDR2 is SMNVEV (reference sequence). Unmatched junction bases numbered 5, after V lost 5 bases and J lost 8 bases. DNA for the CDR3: TGTGCCAGCAGTCCCCGGCGGGGGGATGAGCAGTTCTTC. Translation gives CASSPRRGDEQFF.

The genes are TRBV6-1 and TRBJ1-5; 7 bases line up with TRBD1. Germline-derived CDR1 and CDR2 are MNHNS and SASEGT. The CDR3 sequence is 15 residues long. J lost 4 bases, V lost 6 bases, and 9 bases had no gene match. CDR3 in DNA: TGTGCCAGCAGACTGATTACAGGGGCAAATCAGCCCCAGCATTTT. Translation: CASRLITGANQPQHF.

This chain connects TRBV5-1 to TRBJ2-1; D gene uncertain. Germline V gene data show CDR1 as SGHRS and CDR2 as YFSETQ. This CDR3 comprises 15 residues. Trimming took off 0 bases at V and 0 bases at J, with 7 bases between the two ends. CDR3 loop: CASSLDSNSYNEQFF. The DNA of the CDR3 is TGCGCCAGCAGCTTGGACTCCAACTCCTACAATGAGCAGTTCTTC.

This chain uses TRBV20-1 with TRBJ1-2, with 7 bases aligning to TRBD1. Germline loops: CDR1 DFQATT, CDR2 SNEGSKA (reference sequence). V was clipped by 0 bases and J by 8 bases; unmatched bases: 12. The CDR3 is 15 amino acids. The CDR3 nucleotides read TGCAGTGCTAGAGATCCCAAGACAGGGACCTGGGGCTACACCTTC. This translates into CSARDPKTGTWGYTF.

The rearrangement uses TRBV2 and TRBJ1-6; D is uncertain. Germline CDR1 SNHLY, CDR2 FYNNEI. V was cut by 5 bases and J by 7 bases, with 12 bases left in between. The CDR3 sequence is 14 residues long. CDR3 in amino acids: CASSLRAANSPLHF. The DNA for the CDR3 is TGTGCCAGCAGTTTAAGGGCAGCGAATTCACCCCTCCACTTT.

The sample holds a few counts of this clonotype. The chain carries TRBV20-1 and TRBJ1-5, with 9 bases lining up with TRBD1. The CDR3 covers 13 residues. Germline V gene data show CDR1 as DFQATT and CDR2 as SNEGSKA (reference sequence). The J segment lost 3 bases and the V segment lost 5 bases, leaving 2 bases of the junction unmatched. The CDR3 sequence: CSAGTGNNQPQHF. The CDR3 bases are TGCAGTGCTGGGACAGGGAACAATCAGCCCCAGCATTTT.

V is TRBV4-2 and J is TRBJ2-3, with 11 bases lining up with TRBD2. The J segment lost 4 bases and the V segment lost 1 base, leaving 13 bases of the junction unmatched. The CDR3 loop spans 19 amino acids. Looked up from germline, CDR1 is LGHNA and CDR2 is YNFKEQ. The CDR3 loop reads CASSQGEGGLAVLADTQYF. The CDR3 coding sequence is TGTGCCAGCAGCCAAGGCGAGGGGGGACTAGCGGTACTAGCAGATACGCAGTATTTT.

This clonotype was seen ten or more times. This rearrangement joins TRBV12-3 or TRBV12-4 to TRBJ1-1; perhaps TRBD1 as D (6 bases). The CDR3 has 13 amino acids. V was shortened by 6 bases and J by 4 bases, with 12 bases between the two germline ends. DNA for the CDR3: TGTGCCAGCAGAAGGGGGGAGGGCACTGAAGCTTTCTTT. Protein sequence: CASRRGEGTEAFF.

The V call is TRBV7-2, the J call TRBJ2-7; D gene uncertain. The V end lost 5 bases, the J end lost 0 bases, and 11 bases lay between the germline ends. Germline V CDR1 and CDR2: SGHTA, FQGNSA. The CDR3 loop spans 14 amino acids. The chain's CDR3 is CASSPPPSSYEQYF. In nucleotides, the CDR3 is TGTGCCAGCAGCCCCCCCCCCAGCTCCTACGAGCAGTACTTC.

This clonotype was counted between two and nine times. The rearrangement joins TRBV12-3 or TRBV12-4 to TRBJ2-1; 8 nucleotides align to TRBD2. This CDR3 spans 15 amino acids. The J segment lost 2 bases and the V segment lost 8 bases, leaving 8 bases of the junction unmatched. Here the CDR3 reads CASHNSGSTYNEQFF. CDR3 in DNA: TGTGCCAGCCACAACAGCGGGAGTACCTACAATGAGCAGTTCTTC.

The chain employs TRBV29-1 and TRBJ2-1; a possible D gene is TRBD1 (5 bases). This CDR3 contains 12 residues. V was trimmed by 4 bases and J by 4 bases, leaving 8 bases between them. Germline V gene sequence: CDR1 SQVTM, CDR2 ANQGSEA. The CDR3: CSVGQGYNEQFF. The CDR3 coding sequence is TGCAGCGTTGGGCAGGGTTACAATGAGCAGTTCTTC.

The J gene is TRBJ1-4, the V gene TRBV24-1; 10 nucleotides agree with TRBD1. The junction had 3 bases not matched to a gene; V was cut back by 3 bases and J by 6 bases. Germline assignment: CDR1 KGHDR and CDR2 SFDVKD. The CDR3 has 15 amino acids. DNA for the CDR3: TGTGCCACCAGTGATCCCGGACAGGGGGATGAAAAACTGTTTTTT. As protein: CATSDPGQGDEKLFF.

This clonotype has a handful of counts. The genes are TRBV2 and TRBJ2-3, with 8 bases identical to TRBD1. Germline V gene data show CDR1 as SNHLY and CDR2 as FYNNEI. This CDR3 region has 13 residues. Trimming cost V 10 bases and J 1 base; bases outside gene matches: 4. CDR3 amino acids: CANGQGGTDTQYF. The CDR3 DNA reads TGTGCCAACGGACAGGGCGGCACAGATACGCAGTATTTT.

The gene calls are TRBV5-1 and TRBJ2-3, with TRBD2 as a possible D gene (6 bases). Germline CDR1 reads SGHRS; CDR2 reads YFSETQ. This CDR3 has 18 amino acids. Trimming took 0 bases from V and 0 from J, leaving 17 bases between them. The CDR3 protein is CASSLAHNSGLSTDTQYF. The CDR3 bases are TGCGCCAGCAGCTTGGCCCATAATAGCGGACTTAGCACAGATACGCAGTATTTT.

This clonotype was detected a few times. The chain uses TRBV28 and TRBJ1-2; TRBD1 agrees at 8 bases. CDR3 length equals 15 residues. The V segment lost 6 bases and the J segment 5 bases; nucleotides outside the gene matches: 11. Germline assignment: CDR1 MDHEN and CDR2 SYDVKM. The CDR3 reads CASSRPQGVLYGYTF. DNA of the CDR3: TGTGCCAGCAGCCGCCCACAGGGGGTGCTATATGGCTACACCTTC.

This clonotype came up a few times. CDR3 sequence reads: CSATWDSGGGYTF. In DNA form, the CDR3 reads TGCAGTGCTACGTGGGACAGCGGGGGTGGCTACACCTTC. The J gene is TRBJ1-2, the V gene TRBV20-1; TRBD1 aligns across 7 bases. V shed 4 bases, J shed 7 bases, and the junction held 9 bases outside the gene matches. The germline gives CDR1 DFQATT, CDR2 SNEGSKA (reference sequence). The CDR3 has 13 residues.